Included here is one TCR beta chain sequence, with context. These data come from a study of blood T cell repertoires in COVID-19. Donors were grouped by their self-reported clinical history. Recovered participants had two consecutive negative NP/OP PCR tests, healthcare professional clearance, or symptom resolution. Original processing notes: Nucleated cell number was recorded as an estimate derived from reference gene primer amplification. Sequenced by immunoSEQ multiplex PCR; TCRdb stores in-frame clones only, minus some. The V and J calls and clone size are taken from that table; D and trimming were inferred from the DNA. The sample has over 150,000 clones; roughly 87% are singletons. The origin of this receptor is a woman aged 25 to 39 who had recovered from COVID-19. Sequencing was carried out using PBMCs or T cells enriched from blood (not recorded which).

The CDR3: CASTRGQGRADTQYF. For the CDR3, the DNA is TGCGCCAGCACCCGAGGACAGGGGAGAGCAGATACGCAGTATTTT. This chain links TRBV4-1 with TRBJ2-3; 9 nucleotides align to TRBD1. The CDR3 length is 15 residues. Looked up from germline, CDR1 is MGHRA and CDR2 is YSYEKL. The trim removed 7 bases at V and 4 bases at J, leaving 9 bases unmatched.